This T cell receptor (beta chain) was retrieved from a study of blood T cell repertoires in COVID-19. Generated by immunoSEQ multiplex PCR, the TCRdb table keeps only in-frame clones and is missing some. Found here are around 250,000 clones, over 75% of them singletons; the top ten hold around 3.1%. Exposed participants encountered a COVID-19 case during the 2 weeks preceding study entry. Trimming at V came to 4 bases and at J to 0 bases, leaving 10 bases not matched to a gene. Per the germline V gene, CDR1 is SGHRS and CDR2 is YFSETQ. This CDR3 has 18 residues. V and J are TRBV5-1 and TRBJ2-2; 9 bases are shared with TRBD1. Source material: PBMCs or T cells enriched from blood (not recorded which). The TCR comes from a woman between 40 and 55 years old who had been exposed to COVID-19. CDR3 DNA sequence: TGCGCCAGCAGCCCAACCCTACAGGGGGCAACGAACACCGGGGAGCTGTTTTTT. Protein product: CASSPTLQGATNTGELFF.